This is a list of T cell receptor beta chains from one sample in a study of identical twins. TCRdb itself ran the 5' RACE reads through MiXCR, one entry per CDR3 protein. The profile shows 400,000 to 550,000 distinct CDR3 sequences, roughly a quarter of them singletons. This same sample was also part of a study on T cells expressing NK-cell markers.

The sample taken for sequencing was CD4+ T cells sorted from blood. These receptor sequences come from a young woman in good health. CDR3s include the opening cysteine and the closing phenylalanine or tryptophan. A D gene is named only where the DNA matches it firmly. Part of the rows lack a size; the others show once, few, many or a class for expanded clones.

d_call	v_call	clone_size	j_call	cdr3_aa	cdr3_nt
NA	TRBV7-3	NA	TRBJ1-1	CASSLLPNTEAFF	TGTGCCAGCAGCTTACTACCGAACACTGAAGCTTTCTTT
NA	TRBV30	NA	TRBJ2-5	CAWTGVNQETQYF	TGTGCCTGGACAGGCGTGAACCAAGAGACCCAGTACTTC
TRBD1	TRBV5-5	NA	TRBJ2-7	CASSTTGDEQYF	TGTGCCAGCAGCACGACAGGGGACGAGCAGTACTTC
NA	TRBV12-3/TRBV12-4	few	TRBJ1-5	CASSLVEVNQPQHF	TGTGCCAGCAGTTTAGTGGAAGTCAATCAGCCCCAGCATTTT
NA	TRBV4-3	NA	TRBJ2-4	CASSQELGGENIQYF	TGCGCCAGCAGCCAAGAGCTTGGCGGGGAAAACATTCAGTACTTC
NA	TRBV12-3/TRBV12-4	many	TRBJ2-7	CASSFTYEQYF	TGTGCCAGCAGTTTTACGTACGAGCAGTACTTC
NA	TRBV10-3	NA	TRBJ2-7	CAISERAANSYEQYF	TGTGCCATCAGTGAAAGGGCGGCTAACTCCTACGAGCAGTACTTC
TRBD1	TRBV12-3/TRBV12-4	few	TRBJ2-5	CASSLGITGGGETQYF	TGTGCCAGCAGTTTAGGGATCACAGGGGGTGGGGAGACCCAGTACTTC
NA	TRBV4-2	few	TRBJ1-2	CASSQDFGDGYTF	TGTGCCAGCAGCCAAGATTTTGGGGATGGCTACACCTTC
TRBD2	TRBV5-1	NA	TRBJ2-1	CASSWGLAFYNEQFF	TGCGCCAGCAGCTGGGGACTAGCGTTTTACAATGAGCAGTTCTTC
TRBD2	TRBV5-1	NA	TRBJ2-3	CASSPSGGGPSTDTQYF	TGCGCCAGCAGCCCGTCGGGAGGGGGGCCTAGCACAGATACGCAGTATTTT
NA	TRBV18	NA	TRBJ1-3	CASSPSSHPGNTIYF	TGTGCCAGCTCACCTTCATCTCATCCTGGAAACACCATATATTTT
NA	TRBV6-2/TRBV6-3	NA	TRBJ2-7	CASSRASDYEQYF	TGTGCCAGCAGCCGGGCAAGCGACTACGAGCAGTACTTC
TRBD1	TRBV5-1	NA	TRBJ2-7	CASSWRTGDERDQLYEQYF	TGCGCCAGCAGCTGGAGGACAGGGGATGAGCGGGACCAACTCTACGAGCAGTACTTC
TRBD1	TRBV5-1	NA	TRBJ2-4	CASSLSTGNGIQYF	TGCGCCAGCAGCCTCTCGACAGGGAACGGCATTCAGTACTTC
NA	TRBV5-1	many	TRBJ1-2	CASSLETPNYGYTF	TGCGCCAGCAGCTTGGAGACACCAAACTATGGCTACACCTTC
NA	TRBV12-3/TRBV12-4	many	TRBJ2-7	CASSPRLGEQYF	TGTGCCAGCAGCCCTAGGTTAGGCGAGCAGTACTTC
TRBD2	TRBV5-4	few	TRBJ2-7	CASSLASGSPHEQYF	TGTGCCAGCAGCTTAGCTAGCGGGAGTCCCCACGAGCAGTACTTC
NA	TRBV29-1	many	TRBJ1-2	CSVGDPTGTAFYGYTF	TGCAGCGTTGGGGACCCTACCGGGACCGCATTCTATGGCTACACCTTC
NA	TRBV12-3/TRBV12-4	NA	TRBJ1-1	CASRVPRPGTEEPRAFF	TGTGCCAGCAGAGTTCCGAGACCTGGGACGGAGGAGCCTCGAGCTTTCTTT
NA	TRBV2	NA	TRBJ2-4	CASSQSVKNIQYF	TGTGCCAGCAGTCAGAGTGTCAAAAACATTCAGTACTTC
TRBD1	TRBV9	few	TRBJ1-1	CASSVGGTGVNTEAFF	TGTGCCAGCAGCGTAGGAGGGACAGGGGTGAACACTGAAGCTTTCTTT
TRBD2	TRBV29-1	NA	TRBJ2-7	CSVRTDIAGTDTGEQYF	TGCAGCGTTAGGACGGATATAGCGGGAACCGACACGGGGGAGCAGTACTTC
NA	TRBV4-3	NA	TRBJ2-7	CASGHWGSYEQYF	TGCGCCAGCGGACACTGGGGGTCCTACGAGCAGTACTTC
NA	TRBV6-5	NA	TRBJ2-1	CACRATYNEQFF	TGTGCGTGCAGGGCTACCTACAATGAGCAGTTCTTC
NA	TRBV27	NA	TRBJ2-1	CASSTYPPVHEQFF	TGTGCCAGCAGTACGTACCCGCCGGTCCATGAGCAGTTCTTC
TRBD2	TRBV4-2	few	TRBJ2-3	CASSQEWTPRGLAGGSDTQYF	TGTGCCAGCAGCCAAGAATGGACTCCCCGGGGACTAGCGGGGGGATCAGATACGCAGTATTTT
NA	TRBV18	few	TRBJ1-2	CASSPPDYINRDYGYTF	TGTGCCAGCTCACCACCTGATTATATTAACAGAGACTATGGCTACACCTTC
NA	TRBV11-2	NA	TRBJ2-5	CATCELWSQETQYF	TGTGCTACCTGCGAGCTTTGGTCCCAAGAGACCCAGTACTTC
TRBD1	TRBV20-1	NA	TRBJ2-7	CSARDRGFYEQYF	TGCAGTGCGCGGGACAGGGGGTTCTACGAGCAGTACTTC
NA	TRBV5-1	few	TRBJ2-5	CASSLAGGGTRQETQYF	TGCGCCAGCAGCTTGGCCGGTGGAGGTACCCGACAAGAGACCCAGTACTTC
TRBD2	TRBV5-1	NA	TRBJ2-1	CASSEWTSNEQFF	TGCGCCAGCAGCGAGTGGACTAGCAATGAGCAGTTCTTC
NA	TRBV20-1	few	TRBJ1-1	CSAREGIYTEAFF	TGCAGTGCTAGAGAGGGGATTTACACTGAAGCTTTCTTT
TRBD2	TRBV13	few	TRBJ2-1	CASTGTSGHNEQFF	TGTGCCAGCACCGGGACTAGCGGACACAATGAGCAGTTCTTC
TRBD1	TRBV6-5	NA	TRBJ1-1	CASGTGVLAFF	TGTGCCAGCGGTACAGGGGTGTTAGCTTTCTTT
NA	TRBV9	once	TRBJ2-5	CASSPPSPTQYF	TGTGCCAGCAGCCCTCCTTCACCGACCCAGTACTTC
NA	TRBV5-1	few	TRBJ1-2	CASRDGGTSNYGYTF	TGCGCCAGCAGGGACGGGGGAACTTCGAACTATGGCTACACCTTC
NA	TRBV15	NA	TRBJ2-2	CATSSVGSNTGELFF	TGTGCCACCAGCAGTGTCGGCTCGAACACCGGGGAGCTGTTTTTT
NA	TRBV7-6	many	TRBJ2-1	CASSLWAGREQFF	TGTGCCAGCAGCTTATGGGCAGGGAGAGAGCAGTTCTTC
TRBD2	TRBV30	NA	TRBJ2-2	CAWSSSRLAAGELFF	TGTGCCTGGAGTAGTAGTAGACTAGCCGCCGGGGAGCTGTTTTTT